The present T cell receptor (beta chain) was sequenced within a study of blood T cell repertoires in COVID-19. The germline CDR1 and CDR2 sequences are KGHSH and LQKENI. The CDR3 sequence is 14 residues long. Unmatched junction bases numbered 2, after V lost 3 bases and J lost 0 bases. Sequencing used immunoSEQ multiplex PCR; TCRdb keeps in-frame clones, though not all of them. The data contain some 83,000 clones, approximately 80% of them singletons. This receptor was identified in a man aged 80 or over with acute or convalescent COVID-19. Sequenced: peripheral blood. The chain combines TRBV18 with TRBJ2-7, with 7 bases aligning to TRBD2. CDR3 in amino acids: CASSPRDYSYEQYF. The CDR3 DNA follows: TGTGCCAGCTCACCCCGGGACTACTCCTACGAGCAGTACTTC.